This T cell receptor beta chain was sequenced in a study of T cell responses to AZD1222 COVID-19 vaccine. V was shortened by 0 bases and J by 0 bases, with 9 bases between the two germline ends. In germline, CDR1 is GTSNPN, CDR2 SVGIG (reference sequence). This CDR3 spans 15 amino acids. As concerns this clone: Antigen: not known.

The assay was immunoSEQ multiplex PCR, and TCRdb's table has in-frame clones only and misses some. The sample consists of around 130,000 clones, about 94% of them appearing once. The study, taken as a whole, reports: Spike regions recognized by vaccine-associated CD4 TCRs spanned the protein, led by 160-218 and 743-854. Just 5 to 7 people given AZD1222 tested seropositive at baseline.

V usage is TRBV30 and J usage is TRBJ1-3; no clear D gene. This specimen consisted of peripheral blood, obtained on day 0 of AZD1222 vaccination. The TCR was taken from an adult in good health. CDR3 in amino acids: CAWSVSPASGNTIYF. DNA for the CDR3: TGTGCCTGGAGTGTATCCCCAGCCTCTGGAAACACCATATATTTT.